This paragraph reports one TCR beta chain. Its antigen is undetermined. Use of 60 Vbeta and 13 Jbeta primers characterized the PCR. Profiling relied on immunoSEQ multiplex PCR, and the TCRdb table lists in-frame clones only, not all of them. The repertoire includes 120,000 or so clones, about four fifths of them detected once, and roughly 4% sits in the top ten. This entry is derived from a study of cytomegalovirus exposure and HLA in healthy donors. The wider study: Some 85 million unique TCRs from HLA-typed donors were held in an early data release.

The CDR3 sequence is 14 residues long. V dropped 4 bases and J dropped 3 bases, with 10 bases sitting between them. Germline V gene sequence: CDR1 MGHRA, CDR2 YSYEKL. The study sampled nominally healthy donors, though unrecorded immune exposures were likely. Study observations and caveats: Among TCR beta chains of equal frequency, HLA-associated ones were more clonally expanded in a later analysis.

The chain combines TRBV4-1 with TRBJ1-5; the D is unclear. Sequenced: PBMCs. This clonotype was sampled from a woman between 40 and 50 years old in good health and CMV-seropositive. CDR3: CASSLTLDNQPQHF. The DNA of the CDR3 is TGCGCCAGCAGCCTTACCCTAGACAATCAGCCCCAGCATTTT.